The next 10 T cell receptor beta chains were all read from a single sample in a study of tumor-infiltrating lymphocytes in primary liver carcinoma. RNA and DNA were co-extracted from around 18-30 mg of unsorted bulk tissue. Priming with a constant-region primer yielded TCR beta cDNA from around 0.45 ug total RNA. Nested multiplex PCR, run for three rounds with slightly modified ARM-PCR, yielded TCR beta libraries. Each of the first two PCR rounds ran roughly 9 cycles with TRBV1-TRBV30 forward and C-beta reverse primers. TCRdb fed the multiplex PCR reads into MiXCR, producing one record per CDR3 protein. Of roughly 70,000 distinct CDR3 sequences in the sample, about 71% were seen once. The source material was liver tumor tissue from sampling region 4. Subset here: tumor region T4, right-lateral pole. The receptors stem from a man in his forties with primary liver carcinoma and hepatitis B virus infection.

In this sample, this clonotype turned up a few times. This may come from a read error, since a much larger clone is one base off. The chain recombines TRBV6-2 or TRBV6-3 with TRBJ2-3, with 11 bases that match TRBD1. Trimming took 10 bases from V and 4 from J; bases not matched to a gene: 16. Germline values: CDR1 MNHEY, CDR2 SVGEGT. The CDR3 extends over 17 amino acids. The CDR3 bases are TGTGCCAACAGGGGACAGGGGGATGGTTGGGCCCCAGATACGCAGTATTTT. It translates to CANRGQGDGWAPDTQYF.

The chain joins TRBV6-2 or TRBV6-3 to TRBJ2-1; no definite D call. V was trimmed by 2 bases and J by 15 bases, leaving 29 bases between them. Germline V lookup: CDR1 MNHEY, CDR2 SVGEGT. The CDR3 covers 17 residues. Written as DNA, the CDR3 is TGTGCCAGCAGTTACATGGCAGGCCGGAGCTCCTACAATGGGCGGTTCTTC. Protein sequence: CASSYMAGRSSYNGRFF.

This clonotype was seen once. The CDR3: CASSSQITPLGQFF. The CDR3 DNA reads TGTGCCAGCAGTTCCCAGATTACCCCCCTCGGGCAGTTCTTC. The chain recombines TRBV6-6 with TRBJ2-1; D unclear. V lost 4 bases to trimming and J lost 12 bases, with 19 bases between them. CDR3 length: 14 residues. Germline V gene lookup returns CDR1 MNHNY and CDR2 SVGAGI (reference sequence).

A word on this clonotype: One end of the junction fails to match germline, which may point to a read error. This sequence joins TRBV28 and TRBJ2-5, with 7 nucleotides matching TRBD1. There are 18 residues in the CDR3. Germline V gives CDR1 MDHEN, CDR2 SYDVKM. CDR3 coding DNA: TGTGCCAGCAATCCCGTACCGGGAAGGGACAGCCTGGGGGAGACCCACTACTTC. Amino acid sequence: CASNPVPGRDSLGETHYF.

V gene TRBV7-8 combines with J gene TRBJ1-2; the D gene is possibly TRBD1 (5 bases). The CDR3 covers 12 residues. The V gene lost 5 bases and the J gene lost 7 bases, with 11 bases spanning the gap. Germline CDR1 reads SGHVS; CDR2 reads FQNEAQ. CDR3 sequence (DNA): TGTGCCAGCAGCCCAGGGAGCGTTGGCTACACCTTC. Protein: CASSPGSVGYTF.

With regard to this clonotype: The junction differs from germline at one of its ends, possibly a read error. This CDR3 is CVSSYVWAGDTQYF. The CDR3 DNA sequence: TGTGTCAGCAGTTACGTGTGGGCGGGAGATACGCAGTATTTT. The chain joins TRBV6-5 to TRBJ2-3, with a weak D call TRBD2 (5 bases). The germline V gene has CDR1 MNHEY and CDR2 SVGAGI. The CDR3 consists of 14 residues.

This clonotype occurred a few times. At one end, the junction sequence differs from germline, possibly due to a read error. The V and J genes are TRBV6-2 or TRBV6-3 and TRBJ2-7; TRBD2 aligns across 8 bases. Germline assignment: CDR1 MNHEY and CDR2 SVGEGT. The CDR3 loop spans 16 amino acids. CDR3 protein: CASSHSGLAGGREQYF. The CDR3 bases are TGTGCCAGCAGTCACTCAGGACTGGCGGGAGGACGCGAGCAGTACTTC.

This clonotype appeared many times. This chain connects TRBV12-3 or TRBV12-4 to TRBJ1-1; 7 bases are a match to TRBD1. Trimming took 5 bases from V and 5 from J; bases not matched to a gene: 5. This CDR3 has 13 residues. In nucleotides, the CDR3 is TGTGCCAGCAGTAAGGGGGCAGGGACTGAAGCTTTCTTT. Protein sequence: CASSKGAGTEAFF.

Of note for this clonotype: A read error may explain this, as a much larger clone is one base away. The chain joins TRBV11-3 to TRBJ2-1; the D is unclear. Germline loops: CDR1 SGHNT, CDR2 YENEEA. The CDR3 length is 13 residues. V lost 5 bases, J lost 8 bases, and 13 bases lay in between. The CDR3 region has the DNA TGTGCCAGCAGCCTGCGAACGATGGATGAGCAGTTCTTC. Translated, it gives CASSLRTMDEQFF.

For this clonotype: The CDR3 does not end in the conserved phenylalanine or tryptophan, so this is likely a read error. V usage is TRBV28 and J usage is TRBJ2-7, with 10 bases identical to TRBD2. Germline V CDR1 and CDR2: MDHEN, SYDVKM. The CDR3 length is 14 residues. This CDR3 is CATSLLAGAYEQYY. CDR3 coding DNA: TGTGCCACCAGTCTCCTAGCGGGAGCCTACGAGCAGTACTAC.